These 27 T cell receptor beta chains were all obtained from the same sample, sequenced in a study of T cells in localized non-small cell lung cancer. TCRdb's table, derived via immunoSEQ multiplex PCR, lists solely in-frame clones and lacks some. The sample includes about 78,000 clones, 80% to 90% of them seen just once. The specimen was peripheral blood, collected before any cancer treatment. These receptors were collected from a man aged 40-75 years with stage I lung adenocarcinoma.

The chain is built from TRBV11-2 and TRBJ2-2, with unresolved D. The CDR3 extends over 15 amino acids. V shed 2 bases and J shed 8 bases, with 15 bases lying between them. Per germline, CDR1 SGHAT and CDR2 FQNNGV. This CDR3 reads CASSLNLPPQGELFF. CDR3 bases: TGTGCCAGCAGCTTAAACCTGCCCCCACAGGGGGAGCTGTTTTTT.

This clone appeared a single time. V gene TRBV7-2 combines with J gene TRBJ2-1, with 9 positions matching TRBD2. CDR3 length equals 14 residues. V lost 5 bases and J lost 9; bases outside the gene matches: 8. Germline values: CDR1 SGHTA, CDR2 FQGNSA. The CDR3 here is CASSLSGSWGEQFF. The CDR3, as DNA: TGTGCCAGCAGCCTTAGCGGGAGTTGGGGTGAGCAGTTCTTC.

This clone was recorded once. The CDR3 spells CASSQGGTEQYF. Written as DNA, the CDR3 is TGTGCCAGCAGCCAGGGTGGCACCGAGCAGTACTTC. The V and J genes are TRBV7-9 and TRBJ2-7, with D tentatively TRBD1 (5 bases). The germline V gene has CDR1 SEHNR and CDR2 FQNEAQ (reference sequence). Between the trimmed V and J ends, which lost 5 bases and 6 bases, there was a span of 11 bases. The CDR3 contains 12 residues. Supplemented by reference TRBV7-9 and TRBJ2-7, the full variable domain reads DTGVSQNPRHKITKRGQNVTFRCDPISEHNRLYWYRQTLGQGPEFLTYFQNEAQLEKSRLLSDRFSAERPKGSFSTLEIQRTEQGDSAMYLCASSQGGTEQYFGPGTRLTVT.

V usage is TRBV5-1 and J usage is TRBJ1-2; no firm D call. V shed 6 bases and J shed 8 bases, with 11 bases lying between them. CDR3 length: 11 residues. In germline, CDR1 is SGHRS, CDR2 YFSETQ. The CDR3 nucleotides read TGCGCCAGCAACGTCGACGGGGGCTACACCTTC. This translates into CASNVDGGYTF.

The J gene is TRBJ1-2, the V gene TRBV7-2; D not resolved. Trimming cost V 1 base and J 2 bases, with 11 bases left between them. The CDR3 is made up of 15 amino acids. The germline CDR1 and CDR2 sequences are SGHTA and FQGNSA. The CDR3, as DNA: TGTGCCAGCAGCTTAGGGATGGTTGCAAACTATGGCTACACCTTC. This encodes CASSLGMVANYGYTF.

The CDR3 nucleotides read TGTGCCTGGAGTGTACGGGGGCGGACTGGAAACACCATATATTTT. Its protein is CAWSVRGRTGNTIYF. This chain connects TRBV30 to TRBJ1-3, with D possibly matching TRBD1 (6 bases). The length of the CDR3 is 15 residues. Germline CDR1 and CDR2: GTSNPN and SVGIG (reference sequence). The germline V and J ends were trimmed by 0 bases and 2 bases, with 11 bases remaining between them.

V is TRBV6-5 and J is TRBJ2-1, with unresolved D. Germline V gene sequence: CDR1 MNHEY, CDR2 SVGAGI. V lost 4 bases and J lost 3, with 1 base in between. There are 11 residues in the CDR3. The CDR3 loop is CASSFYNEQFF. In DNA, the CDR3 is TGTGCCAGCAGTTTCTACAATGAGCAGTTCTTC.

The chain couples TRBV27 to TRBJ2-1; D is perhaps TRBD2 (6 bases). Germline V gene lookup returns CDR1 MNHEY and CDR2 SMNVEV (reference sequence). CDR3 length equals 17 residues. V was pared by 7 bases and J by 7 bases, with 26 bases between. In nucleotides, the CDR3 is TGTGCCAGCATAGATCAGAAGGGGCTAGCGAGTGAGAATGAGCAGTTCTTC. Protein sequence: CASIDQKGLASENEQFF.

Comments on this clone: This specimen includes other DNA sequences encoding the same CDR3. V is TRBV27 and J is TRBJ1-1; D gene uncertain. This CDR3 has 11 residues. The V end lost 2 bases, the J end lost 5 bases, and 3 bases lay between the germline ends. The germline V gene encodes CDR1 MNHEY and CDR2 SMNVEV (reference sequence). CDR3 sequence (DNA): TGTGCCAGCAGTTTAGGTACTGAAGCTTTCTTT. Translation gives CASSLGTEAFF.

This chain's CDR3 is CASSTQGAGSYNEQFF. CDR3 DNA: TGTGCCAGCAGCACACAGGGGGCAGGATCTTACAATGAGCAGTTCTTC. The rearrangement links TRBV7-2 to TRBJ2-1; 9 bases map to TRBD1. The ends lost 5 bases at V and 4 bases at J; junction bases unmatched: 9. CDR3 size: 16 residues. Looked up from germline, CDR1 is SGHTA and CDR2 is FQGNSA.

The CDR3 loop is CASSLRRPTDTQYF. The CDR3 DNA is TGTGCCAGCAGTTTAAGGAGGCCAACAGATACGCAGTATTTT. V gene TRBV27 combines with J gene TRBJ2-3; tentative D call: TRBD2 (5 bases). This CDR3 spans 14 amino acids. Germline loops: CDR1 MNHEY, CDR2 SMNVEV (reference sequence). Between the trimmed V and J ends, which lost 2 bases and 3 bases, there was a span of 9 bases.

The DNA of the CDR3 is TGTGCCAGCAGTGAATTCGCATCCGTTTTTCGGTACTTC. As protein: CASSEFASVFRYF. The chain carries TRBV6-1 and TRBJ2-5, with no clear D. CDR1 MNHNS and CDR2 SASEGT come from the germline V gene. Between the trimmed V and J ends, which lost 2 bases and 13 bases, there was a span of 17 bases. This CDR3 comprises 13 residues.

With regard to this clone: This sample also contains other DNA sequences that code for the same CDR3. The rearrangement uses TRBV10-3 and TRBJ2-2; D possibly uses TRBD1 or TRBD2 (5 bases each). In germline, CDR1 is ENHRY, CDR2 SYGVKD. The CDR3 contains 13 residues. V lost 8 bases and J lost 4, with 11 bases in between. CDR3 DNA sequence: TGTGCCATCCAGGGAGCAGGCACCGGGGAGCTGTTTTTT. Its protein product is CAIQGAGTGELFF.

V and J are TRBV6-1 and TRBJ2-1; 7 bases agree with TRBD1. The germline V gene encodes CDR1 MNHNS and CDR2 SASEGT. Trimming took 7 bases from V and 6 from J; bases not matched to a gene: 12. This CDR3 has 15 amino acids. The CDR3 protein is CASTFTLSGGNEQFF. The DNA of the CDR3 is TGTGCCAGCACTTTCACCCTCTCAGGGGGCAATGAGCAGTTCTTC.

The V gene is TRBV2, the J gene TRBJ1-4, with 7 bases lining up with TRBD1. Looked up from germline, CDR1 is SNHLY and CDR2 is FYNNEI. This CDR3 comprises 16 residues. J was trimmed by 0 bases and V by 5 bases; bases with no gene match: 6. Written as DNA, the CDR3 is TGTGCCAGCAGTCCGATCCAGGGGGCAACTAATGAAAAACTGTTTTTT. This translates into CASSPIQGATNEKLFF.

This clone was detected only a few times. The rearrangement joins TRBV19 to TRBJ1-1; no clear D. The CDR3 contains 16 residues. The germline CDR1 and CDR2 sequences are LNHDA and SQIVND (reference sequence). Trimming shortened V by 3 bases and J by 0 bases, and 14 bases separated the two germline ends. The CDR3 loop reads CASSIAAPVVNTEAFF. CDR3 DNA sequence: TGTGCCAGTAGTATCGCGGCGCCTGTAGTGAACACTGAAGCTTTCTTT.

The V gene is TRBV6-5, the J gene TRBJ1-1; D is uncertain. This CDR3 is built from 15 residues. V lost 3 bases to trimming and J lost 5 bases, with 16 bases between them. CDR1 MNHEY and CDR2 SVGAGI come from the germline V gene. This CDR3 is CASSYSSRTGTEAFF. CDR3 sequence (DNA): TGTGCCAGCAGTTATTCGAGCAGAACGGGGACTGAAGCTTTCTTT.

The chain couples TRBV5-1 to TRBJ2-7, with 8 bases fitting TRBD1. Germline CDR1 is SGHRS and CDR2 is YFSETQ. Trimming removed 4 bases from V and 3 bases from J; junction bases left unmatched: 15. CDR3 length equals 17 residues. Here the CDR3 reads CASSLQRDRRSLYEQYF. In nucleotides, the CDR3 is TGCGCCAGCAGCCTACAAAGGGACAGGCGAAGCCTCTACGAGCAGTACTTC.

This clone has more than one count but fewer than ten. V gene TRBV7-8 combines with J gene TRBJ2-7, with 9 bases aligning to TRBD1. The CDR3 loop spans 13 amino acids. With V trimmed by 5 bases and J by 6 bases, 5 bases remained unmatched. The germline gives CDR1 SGHVS, CDR2 FQNEAQ. DNA of the CDR3: TGTGCCAGCAGCACCGACAGGGGGAGCGAGCAGTACTTC. Amino acid sequence: CASSTDRGSEQYF.

The rearrangement joins TRBV6-5 to TRBJ1-5; D remains ambiguous. CDR3 size: 14 residues. V lost 6 bases to trimming and J lost 0 bases, with 9 bases between them. Per the germline V gene, CDR1 is MNHEY and CDR2 is SVGAGI. The CDR3 region is CASSVGNSNQPQHF. DNA of the CDR3: TGTGCCAGCAGCGTAGGAAATAGCAATCAGCCCCAGCATTTT.

This clone was seen a single time. This sequence joins TRBV18 and TRBJ1-6; TRBD1 aligns across 9 bases. Germline assignment: CDR1 KGHSH and CDR2 LQKENI. J was trimmed by 10 bases and V by 5 bases; bases with no gene match: 6. The length of the CDR3 is 14 residues. The CDR3 DNA reads as TGTGCCAGCTCATCGGGACAGGGAGGGTCACCCCTCCACTTT. Encoded protein: CASSSGQGGSPLHF.

The rearrangement uses TRBV5-1 and TRBJ2-3, with unresolved D. Looked up from germline, CDR1 is SGHRS and CDR2 is YFSETQ. There are 14 residues in the CDR3. V lost 0 bases to trimming and J lost 4 bases, with 9 bases between them. In DNA form, the CDR3 reads TGCGCCAGCAGCTTGGGGGAACCAGCAGATACGCAGTATTTT. This encodes CASSLGEPADTQYF.

This clone is a singleton in its sample. The rearrangement links TRBV15 to TRBJ1-2; D perhaps matches TRBD1 (5 bases). The CDR3 sequence is 14 residues long. Germline V lookup: CDR1 LNHNV, CDR2 YYDKDF (reference sequence). The V end lost 1 base, the J end lost 3 bases, and 9 bases lay between the germline ends. The CDR3 DNA is TGTGCCACCAGCAGAGGGGGGAATGACTATGGCTACACCTTC. Amino acids: CATSRGGNDYGYTF. The whole variable domain, remainder taken from reference TRBV15 and TRBJ1-2, is DAMVIQNPRYQVTQFGKPVTLSCSQTLNHNVMYWYQQKSSQAPKLLFHYYDKDFNNEADTPDNFQSRRPNTSFCFLDIRSPGLGDTAMYLCATSRGGNDYGYTFGSGTRLTVV.

The gene calls are TRBV5-5 and TRBJ2-1; D not resolved. The CDR3 totals 14 residues. From germline, CDR1 is SGHKS and CDR2 YYEKEE (reference sequence). Trimming removed 2 bases from V and 11 bases from J, with 17 bases in between. CDR3 coding DNA: TGTGCCAGCAGCTTATTATATACCCCGGAGAAGCAGTTCTTC. Translating it yields CASSLLYTPEKQFF.

This clone was seen just once. Here the CDR3 DNA reads TGTGCCAGTGGGGACAGGGTCCCGCCCTACGAGCAGTACTTC. It yields the protein CASGDRVPPYEQYF. The chain carries TRBV6-5 and TRBJ2-7; 9 bases are a match to TRBD1. Germline V gives CDR1 MNHEY, CDR2 SVGAGI. Germline trimming cut 9 bases from V and 2 bases from J; bases unmatched to any gene: 8. The CDR3 is 14 residues long.

The J gene is TRBJ2-5, the V gene TRBV6-1; 10 bases agree with TRBD1. V dropped 4 bases and J dropped 7; count of bases not matched to a gene: 12. The CDR3 has 16 amino acids. Germline lookup yields CDR1 MNHNS and CDR2 SASEGT. CDR3 sequence: CASSGAPGQGSRTQYF. The CDR3 DNA reads as TGTGCCAGCAGTGGAGCCCCGGGACAGGGGAGTAGGACCCAGTACTTC.

V is TRBV18 and J is TRBJ2-4, with D possibly being TRBD2 (6 bases). Looked up from germline, CDR1 is KGHSH and CDR2 is LQKENI. The CDR3 has 12 residues. V shed 3 bases and J shed 8 bases, with 8 bases lying between them. CDR3 nucleotides: TGTGCCAGCTCACCGGGCGGGGACATTCAGTACTTC. This codes for CASSPGGDIQYF.